These T cell receptor beta chains were read from a single sample in a study of T cell responses to AZD1222 COVID-19 vaccine. The table came from immunoSEQ multiplex PCR; TCRdb's copy has only in-frame clones and leaves some out. This sample carries around 99,000 clones, 75% to 95% of them seen once, and the ten largest clones take 6.2%. This specimen was peripheral blood, taken 28 days after the second AZD1222 dose. Receptors were obtained from an adult who received the AZD1222 COVID-19 vaccine. CDR3s include the opening cysteine and the closing phenylalanine or tryptophan. A D gene is named only where the DNA matches it firmly.

cdr3_aa: CASSLGGVGYTF; cdr3_nt: TGTGCCAGCAGCTTAGGAGGGGTTGGCTACACCTTC; d_call: .; v_call: TRBV11-2; j_call: TRBJ1-2
cdr3_aa: CASTRQGSTNTGELFF; cdr3_nt: TGCGCCAGCACCCGACAGGGATCCACGAACACCGGGGAGCTGTTTTTT; d_call: TRBD1; v_call: TRBV5-1; j_call: TRBJ2-2
cdr3_aa: CASSLDTGGSTDTQYF; cdr3_nt: TGTGCCAGCAGTTTAGATACGGGGGGGAGCACAGATACGCAGTATTTT; d_call: TRBD2; v_call: TRBV28; j_call: TRBJ2-3
cdr3_aa: CASSSSSQSEAFF; cdr3_nt: TGTGCCAGCAGCTCATCGAGTCAGTCTGAAGCTTTCTTT; d_call: .; v_call: TRBV7-8; j_call: TRBJ1-1
cdr3_aa: CASSEGLALRETQYF; cdr3_nt: TGTGCCAGCAGCGAGGGACTAGCGTTACGGGAGACCCAGTACTTC; d_call: TRBD2; v_call: TRBV7-2; j_call: TRBJ2-5
cdr3_aa: CASSENLFYEQYF; cdr3_nt: TGTGCCAGCAGTGAAAACCTGTTCTACGAGCAGTACTTC; d_call: .; v_call: TRBV2; j_call: TRBJ2-7
cdr3_aa: CASRLAPTGELFF; cdr3_nt: TGCGCCAGCCGCCTAGCGCCCACCGGGGAGCTGTTTTTT; d_call: .; v_call: TRBV10-2; j_call: TRBJ2-2
cdr3_aa: CASSPGGHPYGYTF; cdr3_nt: TGTGCCAGCAGCCCCGGGGGGCACCCGTATGGCTACACCTTC; d_call: .; v_call: TRBV7-9; j_call: TRBJ1-2
cdr3_aa: CASSLVTIF; cdr3_nt: TGCGCCAGCAGCTTGGTAACGATCTTT; d_call: .; v_call: TRBV5-1; j_call: TRBJ1-1
cdr3_aa: CASSGGGSYLGTDTQYF; cdr3_nt: TGTGCCAGCAGCGGGGGGGGCAGTTACCTCGGCACAGATACGCAGTATTTT; d_call: .; v_call: TRBV7-8; j_call: TRBJ2-3
cdr3_aa: CASSARLAGVGTGELFF; cdr3_nt: TGTGCCAGCAGCGCGAGACTAGCGGGGGTGGGCACCGGGGAGCTGTTTTTT; d_call: TRBD2; v_call: TRBV7-2; j_call: TRBJ2-2
cdr3_aa: CASSLGLAGADTQYF; cdr3_nt: TGTGCCAGCAGCTTGGGACTAGCGGGAGCTGATACGCAGTATTTT; d_call: TRBD2; v_call: TRBV5-8; j_call: TRBJ2-3
cdr3_aa: CASSKVAYNEQFF; cdr3_nt: TGTGCCAGCAGCAAAGTAGCGTACAATGAGCAGTTCTTC; d_call: .; v_call: TRBV21-1; j_call: TRBJ2-1
cdr3_aa: CAWSPSLGEQYF; cdr3_nt: TGTGCCTGGAGTCCGTCTTTGGGTGAGCAGTACTTC; d_call: .; v_call: TRBV30; j_call: TRBJ2-7
cdr3_aa: CASSFRWTGELFF; cdr3_nt: TGTGCCAGCAGTTTTCGGTGGACCGGGGAGCTGTTTTTT; d_call: .; v_call: TRBV28; j_call: TRBJ2-2
cdr3_aa: CASSLAGAREKLFF; cdr3_nt: TGCGCCAGCAGCTTGGCGGGGGCACGGGAAAAACTGTTTTTT; d_call: .; v_call: TRBV5-1; j_call: TRBJ1-4
cdr3_aa: CASIRTGDGYGYTF; cdr3_nt: TGTGCCAGCATCCGGACGGGCGATGGGTATGGCTACACCTTC; d_call: .; v_call: TRBV6-5; j_call: TRBJ1-2
cdr3_aa: CASSPTPLNTGELFF; cdr3_nt: TGTGCCAGCAGTCCTACACCATTGAACACCGGGGAGCTGTTTTTT; d_call: .; v_call: TRBV11-2; j_call: TRBJ2-2
cdr3_aa: CASSAGAVSGNTIYF; cdr3_nt: TGTGCCAGCAGTGCTGGGGCAGTCTCTGGAAACACCATATATTTT; d_call: .; v_call: TRBV2; j_call: TRBJ1-3
cdr3_aa: CASSRGGILEETQYF; cdr3_nt: TGTGCCAGCAGTCGTGGGGGTATTTTGGAAGAGACCCAGTACTTC; d_call: .; v_call: TRBV5-5; j_call: TRBJ2-5
cdr3_aa: CASSSGTGYYEQYF; cdr3_nt: TGTGCCAGCAGCTCAGGGACAGGATACTACGAGCAGTACTTC; d_call: TRBD1; v_call: TRBV11-2; j_call: TRBJ2-7
cdr3_aa: CASSPDRVQYEQYF; cdr3_nt: TGTGCCAGCAGCCCAGACAGGGTCCAGTACGAGCAGTACTTC; d_call: TRBD1; v_call: TRBV7-8; j_call: TRBJ2-7
cdr3_aa: CASKVGGDRETQYF; cdr3_nt: TGTGCCAGCAAGGTCGGGGGGGATCGTGAGACCCAGTACTTC; d_call: TRBD2; v_call: TRBV28; j_call: TRBJ2-5
cdr3_aa: CASSLQGEKPLHF; cdr3_nt: TGTGCCAGCAGCTTACAGGGGGAGAAACCCCTCCACTTT; d_call: TRBD1; v_call: TRBV5-5; j_call: TRBJ1-6